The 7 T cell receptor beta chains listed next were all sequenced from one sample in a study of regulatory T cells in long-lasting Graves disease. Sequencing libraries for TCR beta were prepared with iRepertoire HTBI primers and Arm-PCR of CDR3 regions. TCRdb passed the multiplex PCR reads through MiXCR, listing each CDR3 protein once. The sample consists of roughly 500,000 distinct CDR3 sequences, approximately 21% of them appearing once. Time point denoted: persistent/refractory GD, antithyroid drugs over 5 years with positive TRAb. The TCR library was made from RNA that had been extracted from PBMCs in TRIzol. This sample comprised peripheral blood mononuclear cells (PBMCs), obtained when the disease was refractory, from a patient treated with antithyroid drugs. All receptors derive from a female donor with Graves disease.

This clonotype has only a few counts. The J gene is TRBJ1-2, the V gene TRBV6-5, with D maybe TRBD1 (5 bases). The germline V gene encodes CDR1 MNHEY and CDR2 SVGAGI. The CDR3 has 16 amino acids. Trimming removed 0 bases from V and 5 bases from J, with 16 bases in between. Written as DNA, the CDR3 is TGTGCCAGCAGTTACTCATGGGGGGTTGAGAGATATGGCTACACCTTC. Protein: CASSYSWGVERYGYTF.

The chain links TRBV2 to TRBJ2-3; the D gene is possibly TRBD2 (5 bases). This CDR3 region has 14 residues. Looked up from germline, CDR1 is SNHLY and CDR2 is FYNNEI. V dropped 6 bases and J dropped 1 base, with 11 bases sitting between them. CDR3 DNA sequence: TGTGCCAGCAGCCCCGGGGATGGCACAGATACGCAGTATTTT. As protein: CASSPGDGTDTQYF. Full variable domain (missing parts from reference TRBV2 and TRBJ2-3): EPEVTQTPSHQVTQMGQEVILRCVPISNHLYFYWYRQILGQKVEFLVSFYNNEISEKSEIFDDQFSVERPDGSNFTLKIRSTKLEDSAMYFCASSPGDGTDTQYFGPGTRLTVL.

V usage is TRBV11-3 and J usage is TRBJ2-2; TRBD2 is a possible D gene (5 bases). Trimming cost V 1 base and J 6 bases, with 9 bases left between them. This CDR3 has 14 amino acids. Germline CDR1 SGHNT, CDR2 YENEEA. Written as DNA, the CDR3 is TGTGCCAGCAGCTTAGGACTCGGGGCCGGGGAGCTGTTTTTT. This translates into CASSLGLGAGELFF. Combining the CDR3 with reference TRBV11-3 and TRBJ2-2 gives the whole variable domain EAGVVQSPRYKIIEKKQPVAFWCNPISGHNTLYWYLQNLGQGPELLIRYENEEAVDDSQLPKDRFSAERLKGVDSTLKIQPAELGDSAVYLCASSLGLGAGELFFGEGSRLTVL.

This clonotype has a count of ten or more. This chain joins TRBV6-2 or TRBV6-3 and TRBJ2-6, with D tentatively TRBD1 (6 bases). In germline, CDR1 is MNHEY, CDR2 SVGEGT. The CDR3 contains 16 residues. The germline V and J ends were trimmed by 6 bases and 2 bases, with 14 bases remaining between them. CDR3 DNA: TGTGCCAGCAGCCCCCGGACAGTTGCTGGGGCCAACGTCCTGACTTTC. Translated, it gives CASSPRTVAGANVLTF.

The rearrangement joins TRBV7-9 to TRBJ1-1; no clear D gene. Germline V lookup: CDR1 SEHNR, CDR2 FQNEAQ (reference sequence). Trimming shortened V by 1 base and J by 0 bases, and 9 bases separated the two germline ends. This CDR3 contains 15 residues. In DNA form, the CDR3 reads TGTGCCAGCAGCTTAGTTCGGCGACTGAACACTGAAGCTTTCTTT. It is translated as CASSLVRRLNTEAFF.

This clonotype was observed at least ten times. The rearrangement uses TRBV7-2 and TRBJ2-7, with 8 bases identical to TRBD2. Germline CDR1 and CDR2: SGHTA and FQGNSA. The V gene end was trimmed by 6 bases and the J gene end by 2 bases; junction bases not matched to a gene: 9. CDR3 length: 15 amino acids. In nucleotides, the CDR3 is TGTGCCAGCAGGGTTAGCGGGAAGGGGACCTACGAGCAGTACTTC. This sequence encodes CASRVSGKGTYEQYF. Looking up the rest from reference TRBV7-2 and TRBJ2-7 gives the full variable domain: GAGVSQSPSNKVTEKGKDVELRCDPISGHTALYWYRQSLGQGLEFLIYFQGNSAPDKSGLPSDRFSAERTGGSVSTLTIQRTQQEDSAVYLCASRVSGKGTYEQYFGPGTRLTVT.

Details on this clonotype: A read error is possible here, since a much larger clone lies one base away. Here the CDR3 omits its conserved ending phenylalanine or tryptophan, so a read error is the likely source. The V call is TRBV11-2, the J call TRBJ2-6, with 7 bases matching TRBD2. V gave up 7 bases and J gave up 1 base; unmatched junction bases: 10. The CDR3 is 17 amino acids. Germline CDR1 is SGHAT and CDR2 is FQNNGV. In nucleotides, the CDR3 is TGTGCCAGCACCCTCCGGGGGGTCTCGTCTGGGGCCAACGTCCTGACTCTC. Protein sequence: CASTLRGVSSGANVLTL.